This is a list of T cell receptor beta chains from one sample in a study of blood T cell repertoires in COVID-19. Using immunoSEQ multiplex PCR, the repertoire was profiled, and TCRdb retains in-frame clones only, with some absent. The table records some 74,000 clones, roughly 87% of them present only once. Sequenced material: peripheral blood. The receptors were sampled from a man aged 45-65 years with acute or convalescent COVID-19. Both conserved end residues are part of each CDR3. D genes are given only for firm matches. Clone sizes are given selectively: once, few, many, or a class where the clone is expanded.

CASRGAGYGYTF TGTGCCAGCAGGGGGGCAGGGTATGGCTACACCTTC TRBV27 - once TRBJ1-2
CAISEGGSLSYEQYF TGTGCCATCAGTGAGGGGGGGAGTCTTTCCTACGAGCAGTACTTC TRBV10-3 - - TRBJ2-7
CASSPTGTANTEAFF TGTGCCAGCTCACCGACCGGGACAGCGAACACTGAAGCTTTCTTT TRBV18 TRBD1 - TRBJ1-1
CSVYGQGGGYTF TGCAGCGTCTACGGACAGGGGGGTGGCTACACCTTC TRBV29-1 TRBD1 - TRBJ1-2
CASRATGRRSYEQYF TGTGCCAGTAGGGCGACAGGACGTAGGTCCTACGAGCAGTACTTC TRBV19 - - TRBJ2-7
CASCWDRTGGNTIYF TGTGCCAGCTGCTGGGACAGAACGGGTGGAAACACCATATATTTT TRBV28 TRBD1 once TRBJ1-3
CASSEMTSYNEQFF TGTGCCAGCAGTGAAATGACTAGCTACAATGAGCAGTTCTTC TRBV6-1 - - TRBJ2-1
CASREGQGAADTQYF TGTGCCAGCAGGGAGGGACAGGGGGCCGCAGATACGCAGTATTTT TRBV6-5 TRBD1 - TRBJ2-3
CASSGDRESHEKLFF TGTGCCAGCAGTGGGGACAGGGAGAGCCATGAAAAACTGTTTTTT TRBV2 TRBD1 - TRBJ1-4
CASSLRPGDTGELFF TGTGCCAGCAGCCTTAGACCCGGGGACACCGGGGAGCTGTTTTTT TRBV7-6 - - TRBJ2-2
CASSIDGSVPYNEQFF TGTGCCAGTAGTATCGACGGGTCAGTCCCCTACAATGAGCAGTTCTTC TRBV19 - - TRBJ2-1